This T cell receptor delta chain derives from a study of gamma-delta T cells after stem cell transplantation. This clone was observed a handful of times. TCRdb lists the protein of a much larger clone for this DNA, which differs at residue 7, so this is likely a read error; the protein given here is translated from the DNA itself. TCRdb called clones anew from the RT-PCR reads with CATT. The table includes around 2,300 delta-chain clones, around 2.6% detected once. V shed 5 bases, J shed 0 bases, and the junction held 19 bases outside the gene matches. The germline V gene encodes CDR1 GEAIGNYY and CDR2 EKD. The CDR3 spans 19 residues.

Sequencing was performed on gamma-delta T cells. V and J are TRDV2 and TRDJ1, with TRDD3 identical over 8 bases. The receptor was isolated from a human donor. It is not recorded whose cells these are; they may come from a transplant donor. CDR3 sequence reads: CACADLATGGHQYTDKLIF. DNA for the CDR3: TGTGCCTGTGCCGACCTGGCTACTGGGGGCCATCAGTACACCGATAAACTCATCTTT.